One and the same sample provided the 11 T cell receptor beta chains below, sequenced in a study of sequential checkpoint blockade in melanoma. Sequencing used immunoSEQ multiplex PCR; TCRdb keeps in-frame clones, though not all of them. The sample holds around 18,000 clones; roughly two thirds are singletons and the top ten take 10% to 15%. Treatment described: randomized to nivolumab then ipilimumab (arm A) or the reverse (arm B). This material consisted of CD8+ T cells sorted from blood (inferred from file names), taken from a patient given nivolumab and ipilimumab in sequence. These receptors were taken from a human donor with melanoma.

The chain recombines TRBV2 with TRBJ1-1; TRBD1 agrees at 7 bases. Germline lookup yields CDR1 SNHLY and CDR2 FYNNEI. CDR3 length: 15 amino acids. V was pared by 6 bases and J by 4 bases, with 11 bases of the junction left unmatched. DNA for the CDR3: TGTGCCAGCAGGCGAGGGTGGGACAGCGGCACTGAAGCTTTCTTT. It translates to CASRRGWDSGTEAFF.

The chain has TRBV7-9 and TRBJ2-7, with TRBD1 as a possible D gene (7 bases). The germline V gene has CDR1 SEHNR and CDR2 FQNEAQ (reference sequence). Deletions cut 6 bases from V and 1 base from J, with 16 bases between. The CDR3 has 15 residues. The CDR3, as DNA: TGTGCCAGCAGGGCTCGCGGGGACAGTTCCTACGAGCAGTACTTC. The encoded protein is CASRARGDSSYEQYF.

The rearrangement uses TRBV27 and TRBJ2-7, with a weak D call TRBD1 (6 bases). V was cut by 5 bases and J by 7 bases, with 15 bases left in between. The CDR3 has 13 amino acids. Per the germline V gene, CDR1 is MNHEY and CDR2 is SMNVEV (reference sequence). CDR3 coding DNA: TGTGCCAGCAGTCTCGGACAGCAGCGGGAGCAGTACTTC. Encoded protein: CASSLGQQREQYF.

This clone was detected a few times. This chain uses TRBV19 with TRBJ2-2; TRBD1 matches 10 bases. Germline-derived CDR1 and CDR2 are LNHDA and SQIVND (reference sequence). The CDR3 is 19 amino acids. J gave up 1 base and V 3 bases, and 11 bases lay outside the gene matches. The CDR3 DNA reads TGTGCCAGTAGTATGTGGTATGACAGGGGGCTTTTGAACACCGGGGAGCTGTTTTTT. This sequence encodes CASSMWYDRGLLNTGELFF.

This rearrangement joins TRBV27 to TRBJ2-2, with D possibly being TRBD2 (6 bases). Trimming took off 5 bases at V and 15 bases at J, with 22 bases between the two ends. This CDR3 is built from 14 residues. Looked up from germline, CDR1 is MNHEY and CDR2 is SMNVEV (reference sequence). CDR3 sequence (DNA): TGTGCCAGCAGTCCATCGACGGGAGCTGGCTGGTTGTTTTTT. Amino acid sequence: CASSPSTGAGWLFF.

The chain uses TRBV29-1 and TRBJ1-2; D uncertain. CDR3 size: 13 residues. The V gene lost 3 bases and the J gene lost 5 bases, with 13 bases spanning the gap. Germline V gene lookup returns CDR1 SQVTM and CDR2 ANQGSEA. CDR3 in DNA: TGCAGCGTTGACCTCGGGCGGGGTTATGGCTACACCTTC. Translating it yields CSVDLGRGYGYTF.

CDR3 in DNA: TGCAGCGTTGAAGTCACCCTTAGCGGGAGCTCCTACGAGCAGTACTTC. Translated: CSVEVTLSGSSYEQYF. The chain joins TRBV29-1 to TRBJ2-7, with 9 bases identical to TRBD2. Losses at the gene ends were 1 base for V and 0 bases for J; bases not matched to a gene: 7. Germline V gene data show CDR1 as SQVTM and CDR2 as ANQGSEA. The CDR3 sequence is 16 residues long.

The chain recombines TRBV29-1 with TRBJ2-2; D gene unclear. Germline assignment: CDR1 SQVTM and CDR2 ANQGSEA. The CDR3 totals 13 residues. The germline V and J ends were trimmed by 4 bases and 0 bases, with 6 bases remaining between them. The chain's CDR3 is CSVVRTNTGELFF. The CDR3 DNA sequence: TGCAGCGTTGTTAGAACGAACACCGGGGAGCTGTTTTTT.

As DNA, the CDR3 is TGCGCCAGCAGCCAACAGCGGGAGTCATTCTACGAGCAGTACTTC. Its protein product is CASSQQRESFYEQYF. The chain uses TRBV4-1 and TRBJ2-7, with 8 bases lining up with TRBD2. Looked up from germline, CDR1 is MGHRA and CDR2 is YSYEKL. The CDR3 covers 15 residues. Losses at the gene ends were 2 bases for V and 3 bases for J; bases not matched to a gene: 6.

The chain is built from TRBV7-9 and TRBJ2-7; possibly TRBD1 for D (7 bases). Germline V gene lookup returns CDR1 SEHNR and CDR2 FQNEAQ (reference sequence). V was pared by 4 bases and J by 2 bases, with 18 bases between. The CDR3 length is 16 residues. This chain's CDR3 is CASSSGSGTAPYEQYF. The CDR3 bases are TGTGCCAGCAGCTCCGGGAGTGGGACAGCGCCCTACGAGCAGTACTTC.

The chain employs TRBV6-5 and TRBJ2-2; TRBD2 might be the D (6 bases). CDR3 size: 13 residues. Germline V CDR1 and CDR2: MNHEY, SVGAGI. V was trimmed by 10 bases and J by 5 bases, leaving 14 bases between them. The CDR3 is CATTVRGTGELFF. CDR3 nucleotide sequence: TGTGCCACTACGGTGCGGGGTACCGGGGAGCTGTTTTTT.